The next 22 T cell receptor beta chains were all read from a single sample in a study of cytomegalovirus exposure and HLA in healthy donors. PCR primers comprised 60 Vbeta and 13 Jbeta primers. TCRdb's copy holds only in-frame clones and misses some; the assay was immunoSEQ multiplex PCR. This table holds about 69,000 clones, around 76% found once. Sample: PBMCs. These receptors were taken from a young man in good health and CMV-seronegative.

V usage is TRBV7-8 and J usage is TRBJ1-2; 8 positions match TRBD1. Germline trimming cut 5 bases from V and 7 bases from J; bases unmatched to any gene: 12. The germline CDR1 and CDR2 sequences are SGHVS and FQNEAQ. This CDR3 has 15 amino acids. CDR3 sequence: CASSLPDREGVGYTF. The CDR3, as DNA: TGTGCCAGCAGCCTCCCGGACAGGGAGGGGGTTGGCTACACCTTC.

V and J are TRBV5-1 and TRBJ1-6; D gene unclear. CDR3 size: 15 residues. V was cut by 0 bases and J by 6 bases, with 10 bases left in between. Germline V lookup: CDR1 SGHRS, CDR2 YFSETQ. This CDR3 is CASSLGQAPNSPLHF. Here the CDR3 DNA reads TGCGCCAGCAGCTTGGGGCAGGCACCTAATTCACCCCTCCACTTT.

This clone was recorded once. J is TRBJ1-2 and V is TRBV7-9; possible D gene TRBD1, 5 bases. The germline gives CDR1 SEHNR, CDR2 FQNEAQ (reference sequence). Deletions cut 5 bases from V and 2 bases from J, with 15 bases between. This CDR3 comprises 15 residues. CDR3 in amino acids: CASSPPTGRNYGYTF. CDR3 bases: TGTGCCAGCAGCCCACCCACAGGACGCAACTATGGCTACACCTTC.

The chain joins TRBV14 to TRBJ2-4, with 9 bases identical to TRBD2. Germline values: CDR1 SGHDN, CDR2 FVKESK. This CDR3 region has 21 residues. The trim removed 2 bases at V and 0 bases at J, leaving 17 bases unmatched. Written as DNA, the CDR3 is TGTGCCAGCAGCCAACATCATAGGGCTAGCGGGGACCATCCAGCCAAAAACATTCAGTACTTC. Its translation: CASSQHHRASGDHPAKNIQYF. Based on the CDR3 plus reference TRBV14 and TRBJ2-4, the full variable domain is EAGVTQFPSHSVIEKGQTVTLRCDPISGHDNLYWYRRVMGKEIKFLLHFVKESKQDESGMPNNRFLAERTGGTYSTLKVQPAELEDSGVYFCASSQHHRASGDHPAKNIQYFGAGTRLSVL.

This clone was seen only a few times. V is TRBV5-6 and J is TRBJ1-2; TRBD1 matches 7 bases. The junction had 15 bases not matched to a gene; V was cut back by 6 bases and J by 4 bases. The length of the CDR3 is 16 residues. Germline-derived CDR1 and CDR2 are SGHDT and YYEEEE. The CDR3 nucleotides are TGTGCCAGCACAAAGGGGGCCGACACATGGCTCTATGGCTACACCTTC. Translating it yields CASTKGADTWLYGYTF. Full variable domain (missing parts from reference TRBV5-6 and TRBJ1-2): DAGVTQSPTHLIKTRGQQVTLRCSPKSGHDTVSWYQQALGQGPQFIFQYYEEEERQRGNFPDRFSGHQFPNYSSELNVNALLLGDSALYLCASTKGADTWLYGYTFGSGTRLTVV.

The CDR3 region is CASSPRLAGGLAGELFF. DNA of the CDR3: TGTGCCAGCAGTCCACGACTAGCGGGGGGGTTGGCCGGGGAGCTGTTTTTT. The genes are TRBV25-1 and TRBJ2-2, with 14 bases aligning to TRBD2. Germline values: CDR1 MGHDK, CDR2 SYGVNS. The J segment lost 6 bases and the V segment lost 5 bases, leaving 8 bases of the junction unmatched. This CDR3 is built from 17 residues.

The V call is TRBV14, the J call TRBJ2-2; D not certain. From germline, CDR1 is SGHDN and CDR2 FVKESK. This CDR3 contains 12 residues. The V end lost 6 bases, the J end lost 5 bases, and 7 bases lay between the germline ends. CDR3 region: CASRASTGELFF. The CDR3 DNA sequence: TGTGCCAGCAGGGCTTCTACCGGGGAGCTGTTTTTT.

The chain joins TRBV5-1 to TRBJ2-1; D unclear. Trimming removed 0 bases from V and 9 bases from J, with 13 bases in between. The V gene's germline CDR1 is SGHRS and CDR2 YFSETQ. CDR3 length: 14 amino acids. CDR3 sequence: CASSLALASSEQFF. The CDR3 DNA follows: TGCGCCAGCAGCTTGGCCCTGGCTTCAAGTGAGCAGTTCTTC.

CDR3 residues: CASSPGGGGGGSYEQYF. The CDR3 coding sequence is TGTGCCAGCAGCCCCGGTGGTGGAGGGGGCGGTTCCTACGAGCAGTACTTC. This sequence joins TRBV5-4 and TRBJ2-7; maybe TRBD1 (7 bases). Trimming took off 4 bases at V and 1 base at J, with 21 bases between the two ends. This CDR3 is 17 amino acids long. CDR1 is SGHNT and CDR2 is YYREEE in the germline V gene (reference sequence).

The V gene is TRBV7-3, the J gene TRBJ2-6; 9 bases map to TRBD2. The CDR3 sequence is 17 residues long. V trimming: 2 bases; J trimming: 4 bases; junction bases outside the gene matches: 6. Germline loops: CDR1 SGHTA, CDR2 FQGTGA. In DNA, the CDR3 is TGTGCCAGCAGCTTACTAGCGGGACCTGGGGGGGCCAACGTCCTGACTTTC. The encoded protein is CASSLLAGPGGANVLTF.

V is TRBV10-1 and J is TRBJ2-2; possible D gene TRBD1, 5 bases. The germline V and J ends were trimmed by 3 bases and 0 bases, with 8 bases remaining between them. Germline CDR1 is WNHNN and CDR2 is SYGVQD (reference sequence). The CDR3 spans 15 residues. CDR3 sequence (DNA): TGCGCCAGCAGTGATACAGGCGCGAACACCGGGGAGCTGTTTTTT. Amino acid sequence: CASSDTGANTGELFF.

This rearrangement joins TRBV6-5 to TRBJ2-7, with a tentative D call TRBD1 (5 bases). The CDR3 sequence is 14 residues long. The germline V gene encodes CDR1 MNHEY and CDR2 SVGAGI. The V end lost 6 bases, the J end lost 5 bases, and 17 bases lay between the germline ends. The CDR3 spells CASRSPGIPNEQYF. In nucleotides, the CDR3 is TGTGCCAGCAGATCACCAGGGATACCGAACGAGCAGTACTTC.

The CDR3 sequence is CTSSQGGKGLASNSSYEQYV. CDR3 DNA: TGCACCAGCAGCCAAGGGGGTAAGGGACTAGCGAGTAATTCCTCCTACGAGCAGTACGTC. The rearrangement joins TRBV1 to TRBJ2-7; TRBD2 reflects the table's D call only, with no check against the DNA. TRBV1 is given as a pseudogene. The CDR3 loop spans 20 amino acids.

This sequence joins TRBV10-1 and TRBJ2-2; 7 nucleotides agree with TRBD1. There are 16 residues in the CDR3. The V gene end was trimmed by 5 bases and the J gene end by 1 base; junction bases not matched to a gene: 7. The germline CDR1 and CDR2 sequences are WNHNN and SYGVQD (reference sequence). DNA for the CDR3: TGCGCCAGCAGTCCATCCGGGACAGAGAACACCGGGGAGCTGTTTTTT. Translated: CASSPSGTENTGELFF.

The rearrangement uses TRBV6-6 and TRBJ1-3; D remains unclear. Germline-derived CDR1 and CDR2 are MNHNY and SVGAGI (reference sequence). V was clipped by 6 bases and J by 4 bases, with 13 bases between them. The CDR3 contains 14 residues. CDR3 sequence reads: CASRPGFSGNTIYF. CDR3 coding DNA: TGTGCCAGCAGACCGGGATTCTCGGGAAACACCATATATTTT.

The J gene is TRBJ2-7, the V gene TRBV19, with D perhaps matching TRBD1 (6 bases). Germline CDR1 reads LNHDA; CDR2 reads SQIVND (reference sequence). CDR3 length: 14 residues. V was pared by 5 bases and J by 4 bases, with 15 bases between. The CDR3 DNA sequence: TGTGCCAGTAGTCCTCGGCAGGGGACGTACGAGCAGTACTTC. As protein: CASSPRQGTYEQYF.

The rearrangement joins TRBV7-9 to TRBJ2-1; 8 positions match TRBD1. Germline CDR1 reads SEHNR; CDR2 reads FQNEAQ (reference sequence). The J segment lost 6 bases and the V segment lost 8 bases, leaving 12 bases of the junction unmatched. The CDR3 length is 15 residues. The CDR3 here is CASGIFGTGSNEQFF. CDR3 nucleotides: TGTGCCAGCGGCATTTTCGGGACAGGAAGCAATGAGCAGTTCTTC.

This clone showed up just once. This chain connects TRBV6-6 to TRBJ2-5; D unclear. This CDR3 contains 14 residues. Trimming cost V 6 bases and J 2 bases, with 13 bases left between them. Per the germline V gene, CDR1 is MNHNY and CDR2 is SVGAGI (reference sequence). As DNA, the CDR3 is TGTGCCAGCAGCCGACAAGGCTTACAAGAGACCCAGTACTTC. Translation: CASSRQGLQETQYF.

This clone was picked up one time. CDR3: CASSSGTGGNTIYF. As DNA, the CDR3 is TGCGCCAGCAGTTCCGGGACAGGGGGAAACACCATATATTTT. V and J are TRBV4-3 and TRBJ1-3, with TRBD1 identical over 9 bases. Germline CDR1 reads LGHNA; CDR2 reads YSLEER. With V trimmed by 6 bases and J by 4 bases, 4 bases remained unmatched. The CDR3 has 14 amino acids.

J is TRBJ1-1 and V is TRBV7-9, with D possibly TRBD1 on 5 matching bases. The germline V and J ends were trimmed by 1 base and 4 bases, with 13 bases remaining between them. Germline V lookup: CDR1 SEHNR, CDR2 FQNEAQ (reference sequence). CDR3 length: 15 residues. CDR3: CASSLVSGARTEAFF. The CDR3 nucleotides read TGTGCCAGCAGCTTAGTAAGTGGGGCGCGCACTGAAGCTTTCTTT.

The rearrangement uses TRBV4-2 and TRBJ1-5; D is ambiguous. The CDR3 loop spans 15 amino acids. The germline V and J ends were trimmed by 0 bases and 3 bases, with 9 bases remaining between them. Germline values: CDR1 LGHNA, CDR2 YNFKEQ. The CDR3 region has the DNA TGTGCCAGCAGCCAAGAGGGCGCGTCCAATCAGCCCCAGCATTTT. Residues: CASSQEGASNQPQHF.

V is TRBV5-1 and J is TRBJ1-2; the D gene is possibly TRBD1 (6 bases). This CDR3 contains 17 residues. Deletions cut 0 bases from V and 0 bases from J, with 15 bases between. Germline V lookup: CDR1 SGHRS, CDR2 YFSETQ. The CDR3 sequence: CASSLGVQGTTNYGYTF. The CDR3 nucleotides read TGCGCCAGCAGCTTGGGAGTTCAGGGGACGACTAACTATGGCTACACCTTC.